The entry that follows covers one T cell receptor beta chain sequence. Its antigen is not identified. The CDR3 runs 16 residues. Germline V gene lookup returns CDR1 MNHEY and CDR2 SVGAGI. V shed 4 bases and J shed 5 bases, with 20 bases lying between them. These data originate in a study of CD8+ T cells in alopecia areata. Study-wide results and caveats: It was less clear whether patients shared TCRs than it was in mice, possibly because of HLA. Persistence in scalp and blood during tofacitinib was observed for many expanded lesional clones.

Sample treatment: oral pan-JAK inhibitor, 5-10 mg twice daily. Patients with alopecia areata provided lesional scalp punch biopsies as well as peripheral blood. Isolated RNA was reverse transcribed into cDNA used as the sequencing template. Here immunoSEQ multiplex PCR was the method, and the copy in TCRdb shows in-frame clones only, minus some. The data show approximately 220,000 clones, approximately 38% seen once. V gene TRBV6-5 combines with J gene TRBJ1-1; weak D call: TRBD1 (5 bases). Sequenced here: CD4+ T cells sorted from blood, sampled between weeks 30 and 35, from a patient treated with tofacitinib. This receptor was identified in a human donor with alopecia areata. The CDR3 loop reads CASSSPGTLGATEAFF. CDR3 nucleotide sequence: TGTGCCAGCAGTTCCCCGGGGACCCTCGGAGCGACTGAAGCTTTCTTT.